The T cell receptor (beta chain) described here comes from a study of beta chain features in type 1 diabetes. Study observations and caveats: All four CD4+ subsets of Type 1 diabetes patients contained TCRB CDR3s that were moderately but significantly shorter. The VDJ junctions of type 1 diabetes patients carried fewer insertions and more deletions.

CD4+ cells of the naive, central memory, regulatory and stem cell-like memory types were sorted via CD45RO/CCR7/CD25/CD127/CD95/CD27. About this clone: Antigen unknown.

The germline V gene has CDR1 MDHEN and CDR2 SYDVKM. The CDR3 extends over 13 amino acids. V was shortened by 6 bases and J by 6 bases, with 13 bases between the two germline ends. The sequenced template was cDNA made from the entire isolated RNA. TCRdb's copy holds only in-frame clones and misses some; the assay was immunoSEQ multiplex PCR. The sample holds around 280,000 clones, 15% seen once. Input material: naive CD4+ T cells from blood. The sequence was obtained from a man aged 18 to 30 with type 1 diabetes. V and J are TRBV28 and TRBJ2-3; D gene unclear. CDR3 DNA sequence: TGTGCCAGCAGGCCCCCTACGAGGGATACGCAGTATTTT. Translated: CASRPPTRDTQYF.